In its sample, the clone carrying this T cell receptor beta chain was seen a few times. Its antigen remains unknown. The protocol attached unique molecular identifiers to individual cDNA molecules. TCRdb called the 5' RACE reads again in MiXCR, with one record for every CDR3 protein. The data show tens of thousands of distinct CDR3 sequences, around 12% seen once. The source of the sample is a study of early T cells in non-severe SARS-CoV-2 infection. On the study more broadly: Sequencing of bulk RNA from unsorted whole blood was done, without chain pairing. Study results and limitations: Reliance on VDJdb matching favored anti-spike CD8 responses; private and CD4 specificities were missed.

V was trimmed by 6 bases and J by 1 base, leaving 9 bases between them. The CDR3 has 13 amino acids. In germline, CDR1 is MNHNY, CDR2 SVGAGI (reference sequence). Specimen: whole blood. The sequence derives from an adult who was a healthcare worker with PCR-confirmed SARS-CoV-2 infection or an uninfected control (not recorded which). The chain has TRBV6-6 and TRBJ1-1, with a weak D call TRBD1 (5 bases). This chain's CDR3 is CASRLQENTEAFF. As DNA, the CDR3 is TGTGCCAGCAGGTTACAGGAGAACACTGAAGCTTTCTTT.